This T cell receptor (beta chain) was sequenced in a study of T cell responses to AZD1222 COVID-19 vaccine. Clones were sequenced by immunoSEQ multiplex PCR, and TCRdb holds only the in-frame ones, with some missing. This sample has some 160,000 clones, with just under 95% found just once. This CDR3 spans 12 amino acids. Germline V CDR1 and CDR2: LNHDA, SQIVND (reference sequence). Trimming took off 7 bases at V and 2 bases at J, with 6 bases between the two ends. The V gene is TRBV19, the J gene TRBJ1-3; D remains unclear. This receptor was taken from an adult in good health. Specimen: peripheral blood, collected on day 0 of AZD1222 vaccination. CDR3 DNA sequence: TGTGCCAGTATGGGTGCTGGAAACACCATATATTTT. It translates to CASMGAGNTIYF.